There are many counts of the clone carrying this T cell receptor beta chain. Its antigen is undetermined. Single TCR cDNA molecules each had their own unique molecular identifier. MiXCR, run by TCRdb on the 5' RACE reads, gives a single entry per CDR3 protein. The data hold under 4,500 distinct CDR3 sequences, with approximately 6% observed a single time. This entry belongs to a study of spatial heterogeneity in lung cancer. Overall study results and limits: Expanded intratumoral alpha and beta TCR counts tracked tumor mutation counts.

The CDR3 runs to 14 residues. V was pared by 5 bases and J by 7 bases, with 15 bases between. Germline V gene lookup returns CDR1 MNHNY and CDR2 SVGAGI (reference sequence). Time point described: sample taken at primary tumor resection. Frozen PBMC, nontumor lung or tumor provided whole RNA, which was sequenced unsorted. The chain combines TRBV6-6 with TRBJ1-5; D call uncertain. The sample in question was lung tumor tissue, obtained at surgery. This sequence originates from a male donor with early-stage non-small cell lung cancer. CDR3 loop: CASSPGPGGQPQHF. The CDR3 nucleotides read TGTGCCAGCAGTCCAGGACCAGGAGGGCAGCCCCAGCATTTT.